Listed below are T cell receptor beta chains from one sample, sequenced in a study of cytomegalovirus exposure and HLA in healthy donors. Using immunoSEQ multiplex PCR, the repertoire was profiled, and TCRdb retains in-frame clones only, with some absent. The table shows about 92,000 clones, with 84% occurring only once. Material: PBMCs. These receptors all come from a woman under 30 in good health and CMV-seropositive. Each CDR3 is given with its conserved first and last residue. D genes are given only for firm matches. Clone size is shown for a subset of rows, as once, few, many or a class of expanded clone.

TRBV5-1	TRBJ1-1	few	.	TGCGCCAGCAGCTTCCCAGGGTACACTGAAGCTTTCTTT	CASSFPGYTEAFF
TRBV28	TRBJ2-7	.	TRBD1	TGTGCCAGCAGTTTACCCGGGACAGGGCCCCACGAGCAGTACTTC	CASSLPGTGPHEQYF
TRBV18	TRBJ1-1	.	TRBD1	TGTGCCAGCTCACAGGGACAGGAGTTCACTGAAGCTTTCTTT	CASSQGQEFTEAFF
TRBV9	TRBJ2-1	.	TRBD2	TGTGCCAGCAGCGTTGGACTAGCGGGTAACAATGAGCAGTTCTTC	CASSVGLAGNNEQFF
TRBV7-9	TRBJ1-2	.	.	TGTGCCAGCAGCTTGGGCTGGGGCTACACCTTC	CASSLGWGYTF
TRBV23-1	TRBJ2-6	.	.	TGCGCCAGCAGTGCCGCCTTGAGGTGTGGGGCCAACGTCCTGACTTTC	CASSAALRCGANVLTF
TRBV5-1	TRBJ1-4	.	.	TGCGCCAGCAGCCCAAGAGCGGAATACGCTGAAAAACTGTTTTTT	CASSPRAEYAEKLFF
TRBV10-1	TRBJ2-3	few	TRBD2	TGCGCCAGCAGTAAAGAAACGGGACTACGCACAGATACGCAGTATTTT	CASSKETGLRTDTQYF
TRBV30	TRBJ2-1	.	TRBD2	TGTGCCTGTCCATTTAGCGGGAGGGCCTCGTATGAGCAGTTCTTC	CACPFSGRASYEQFF
TRBV2	TRBJ1-4	.	.	TGTGCCAGCAGACTCCAGGGCCCTAATGAAAAACTGTTTTTT	CASRLQGPNEKLFF
TRBV7-7	TRBJ2-5	.	TRBD1	TGTGCTAGCAGCAGAGACAGGGCGGAGACCCAGTACTTC	CASSRDRAETQYF
TRBV30	TRBJ2-2	.	TRBD2	TGTGCCTTTTATGGACTAGCGGGACACACCGGGGAGCTGTTTTTT	CAFYGLAGHTGELFF
TRBV5-1	TRBJ2-3	.	.	TGCGCCAGCAGCTTGCCCTTCACAGATACGCAGTATTTT	CASSLPFTDTQYF
TRBV15	TRBJ2-7	.	.	TGTGCCACCTCTAGCGTTGGGCCCTACGAGCAGTACTTC	CATSSVGPYEQYF
TRBV25-1	TRBJ2-1	.	TRBD2	TGTGCCAGCAGTGAATTTTTCGGGAGGGACACAAATGAGCAGTTCTTC	CASSEFFGRDTNEQFF
TRBV5-1	TRBJ1-5	.	.	TGCGCCAGCAGCCCGGGGCAGGGACACAATCAGCCCCAGCATTTT	CASSPGQGHNQPQHF
TRBV5-1	TRBJ2-1	.	.	TGCGCCAGCAGCTTTTCGGGAGCCTACAATGAGCAGTTCTTC	CASSFSGAYNEQFF
TRBV7-9	TRBJ2-7	.	.	TGTGCCAGCAGCTTAGATTTTACGGGAGCCTACGAGCAGTACTTC	CASSLDFTGAYEQYF
TRBV27	TRBJ2-5	.	.	TGTGCCAGCAGTTTATTGGCGGGCCAAGAGACCCAGTACTTC	CASSLLAGQETQYF
TRBV10-3	TRBJ2-1	.	TRBD2	TGTGCCATCAGCGGGACTAGCAATGAGCAGTTCTTC	CAISGTSNEQFF
TRBV6-1	TRBJ2-1	few	TRBD2	TGTGCCAGCAGTGAAAGCGGGGGGGTTTTTTATGAGCAGTTCTTC	CASSESGGVFYEQFF
TRBV2	TRBJ1-5	.	TRBD1	TGTGCCAGCAGAAGGGGGACAGGGGCGGATCAGCCCCAGCATTTT	CASRRGTGADQPQHF
TRBV7-3	TRBJ2-7	.	.	TGTGCCAGCAGCACATCCGCAGGTTACGAGCAGTACTTC	CASSTSAGYEQYF
TRBV2	TRBJ2-3	.	TRBD1	TGTGCCAGCATTATCCGGGACAGACCCACAGATACGCAGTATTTT	CASIIRDRPTDTQYF
TRBV7-9	TRBJ2-2	.	TRBD2	TGTGCCAGCAGCGGCGGACTAGCGGAGAACACCGGGGAGCTGTTTTTT	CASSGGLAENTGELFF
TRBV7-9	TRBJ2-3	.	TRBD2	TGTGCCAGCAGCTCGACTAGCGATAGCACAGATACGCAGTATTTT	CASSSTSDSTDTQYF
TRBV6-5	TRBJ1-3	.	.	TGTGCCACCTCACCTACAGTCTCTGGAAACACCATATATTTT	CATSPTVSGNTIYF
TRBV27	TRBJ2-7	.	TRBD1	TGTGCCAGCAGGTACGGACAGGGCGGGCACGAGCAGTACTTC	CASRYGQGGHEQYF
TRBV18	TRBJ1-5	.	.	TGTGCCAGCTCACCACCGGGGGCCGGGCCCCAGCATTTT	CASSPPGAGPQHF
TRBV19	TRBJ1-4	few	.	TGTGCCAGTAGTAAGAAGGGGGTTGATAATGAAAAACTGTTTTTT	CASSKKGVDNEKLFF
TRBV30	TRBJ2-2	.	TRBD2	TGTGCCTGGAGGTGGAGGACTAGCGGGAGGGGGGAGCTGTTTTTT	CAWRWRTSGRGELFF
TRBV5-1	TRBJ2-5	.	.	TGCGCCAGCAGCTATTCTGGGCAGCAAGAGACCCAGTACTTC	CASSYSGQQETQYF
TRBV10-3	TRBJ2-7	few	TRBD2	TGTGCCATCAGAAGAGGAACTCCGGGACTAGGTCCCTACGAGCAGTACTTC	CAIRRGTPGLGPYEQYF
TRBV6-1	TRBJ2-7	.	TRBD2	TGTGCCAGCAGAAAAGCCGGGACTAGGTTCTACGAGCAGTACTTC	CASRKAGTRFYEQYF
TRBV2	TRBJ2-3	once	.	TGTGCCAGCAGTCGAGAATGGACTAGCACAGATACGCAGTATTTT	CASSREWTSTDTQYF
TRBV4-1	TRBJ1-2	.	.	TGCGCCAGCAGCCAATCGCAGGCTAACTATGGCTACACCTTC	CASSQSQANYGYTF
TRBV29-1	TRBJ2-5	.	TRBD1	TGCAGCGTCACACCGGGACAGGGGGCGCGGGGGCAGACCCAGTACTTC	CSVTPGQGARGQTQYF
TRBV7-3	TRBJ2-5	.	.	TGTGCCAGCAGCTTAGGGACTGTTGAGACCCAGTACTTC	CASSLGTVETQYF
TRBV6-5	TRBJ2-3	.	TRBD2	TGTGCCAGCGTAAACTTAGCGGGTAGCACAGATACGCAGTATTTT	CASVNLAGSTDTQYF
TRBV15	TRBJ1-2	.	.	TGTGCCACCAGCAGAGAGTGGCAGGGCGGCTACACCTTC	CATSREWQGGYTF
TRBV4-1	TRBJ1-6	once	.	TGCGCCAGCAGCCAAGAAGGTGGGGCGAAGTCACCCCTCCACTTT	CASSQEGGAKSPLHF
TRBV7-9	TRBJ2-7	.	.	TGTGCCAGCAGCTTACGAGAGATCTCTACCGAGCAGTACTTC	CASSLREISTEQYF
TRBV6-1	TRBJ2-7	.	.	TGTGCCAGCATCCCAGGAGCGGGCTCCTACGAGCAGTACTTC	CASIPGAGSYEQYF
TRBV4-1	TRBJ2-6	.	TRBD2	TGCGCCAGCAGCCAGCAGGGAGGGACTGGGGCCAACGTCCTGACTTTC	CASSQQGGTGANVLTF
TRBV5-1	TRBJ2-1	.	TRBD2	TGCGCCAGCAGCCATGGACTAGCGGGACAGGATGAGCAGTTCTTC	CASSHGLAGQDEQFF
TRBV18	TRBJ1-5	.	.	TGTGCCAGCTCACAACAGGGAAATCAGCCCCAGCATTTT	CASSQQGNQPQHF
TRBV18	TRBJ2-7	.	TRBD2	TGTGCCAGCTCACCCGGACTAGCGAGCTACGAGCAGTACTTC	CASSPGLASYEQYF
TRBV5-1	TRBJ2-2	.	TRBD2	TGCGCCAGCAGCTTGGACTCTAGCGGGAGAAGGGGGGAGCTGTTTTTT	CASSLDSSGRRGELFF
TRBV6-5	TRBJ2-7	few	.	TGTGCCAGCAGTCCCCAAAATAGCGGAACCTACGAGCAGTACTTC	CASSPQNSGTYEQYF